The 15 T cell receptor beta chains reported below all come from one sample, sequenced in a study of CD8 T cells in ankylosing spondylitis. Whole-study findings and limits: For ankylosing spondylitis blood, a TCR beta motif of seven to nine highly homologous variants appeared characteristic.

Which antigens these TCRs recognize remains unknown. TCRdb recomputed calls from the 5' RACE reads with MiXCR, one row per CDR3 protein. The data show approximately 500,000 distinct CDR3 sequences, about an eighth seen once. Sequencing was performed on blood, either unsorted or a sorted T cell fraction (not recorded which). The receptors were gathered from a male donor with ankylosing spondylitis.

This clonotype was detected only a few times. This chain joins TRBV15 and TRBJ2-5, with D tentatively TRBD1 or TRBD2 (5 bases each). CDR3 length equals 13 residues. V lost 3 bases and J 2 bases, leaving 7 bases between the germline ends. Germline V gives CDR1 LNHNV, CDR2 YYDKDF (reference sequence). The CDR3 DNA follows: TGTGCCACCAGCAGGTGGGGGCAAGAGACCCAGTACTTC. Its translation: CATSRWGQETQYF.

This clonotype was detected only a few times. The rearrangement joins TRBV5-1 to TRBJ2-3; 7 bases are shared with TRBD1. Germline values: CDR1 SGHRS, CDR2 YFSETQ. CDR3 size: 15 residues. V shed 3 bases, J shed 6 bases, and the junction held 10 bases outside the gene matches. The CDR3 DNA is TGCGCCAGCAGCTCCTACAGGGGTCCAGGGGATACGCAGTATTTT. Protein sequence: CASSSYRGPGDTQYF.

The chain recombines TRBV9 with TRBJ2-1; TRBD1 matches at 9 bases. Germline V gene data show CDR1 as SGDLS and CDR2 as YYNGEE. The CDR3 sequence is 15 residues long. With 3 bases clipped from V and 5 bases from J, the junction kept 6 bases outside the gene matches. The CDR3 loop is CASSGGQGMDNEQFF. The CDR3 nucleotides are TGTGCCAGCAGCGGTGGACAGGGGATGGACAATGAGCAGTTCTTC.

This clonotype was picked up a small number of times. This chain connects TRBV13 to TRBJ2-5; 10 bases match TRBD2. The length of the CDR3 is 15 residues. The ends lost 2 bases at V and 5 bases at J; junction bases unmatched: 5. Germline V CDR1 and CDR2: PRHDT, FYEKMQ (reference sequence). The CDR3 sequence is CASSLIRAGGETQYF. The CDR3 coding sequence is TGTGCCAGCAGCTTAATTAGAGCGGGAGGGGAGACCCAGTACTTC.

The chain has TRBV12-3 or TRBV12-4 and TRBJ2-1; 15 positions agree with TRBD2. The CDR3 covers 20 residues. Trimming removed 5 bases from V and 0 bases from J; junction bases left unmatched: 11. The CDR3 DNA is TGTGCCAGCAGTCCGATCGGACTAGCGGGAGGGCCCCGCTCCTACAATGAGCAGTTCTTC. This encodes CASSPIGLAGGPRSYNEQFF.

This clonotype has only a few counts. The J gene is TRBJ1-2, the V gene TRBV20-1, with D tentatively TRBD1 (6 bases). Germline values: CDR1 DFQATT, CDR2 SNEGSKA (reference sequence). This CDR3 contains 12 residues. Trimming shortened V by 6 bases and J by 4 bases, and 12 bases separated the two germline ends. CDR3 sequence (DNA): TGCAGTGCGGAGGGGGGAACCTATGGCTACACCTTC. It encodes CSAEGGTYGYTF.

This chain joins TRBV20-1 and TRBJ1-5, with D unclear. V lost 3 bases to trimming and J lost 2 bases, with 11 bases between them. Germline CDR1 reads DFQATT; CDR2 reads SNEGSKA (reference sequence). The CDR3 length is 14 residues. The CDR3 sequence: CSAREWLRNQPQHF. For the CDR3, the DNA is TGCAGTGCTAGGGAGTGGTTACGCAATCAGCCCCAGCATTTT.

The V and J genes are TRBV29-1 and TRBJ1-1, with TRBD1 matching over 8 bases. CDR1 and CDR2 (germline): SQVTM, ANQGSEA. The CDR3 is 12 amino acids. The junction had 3 bases not matched to a gene; V was cut back by 4 bases and J by 5 bases. The CDR3 DNA sequence: TGCAGCGTTGTCAGGGGGCTTACTGAAGCTTTCTTT. It specifies CSVVRGLTEAFF.

V is TRBV20-1 and J is TRBJ1-1; 8 nucleotides align to TRBD1. CDR3 length equals 13 residues. From germline, CDR1 is DFQATT and CDR2 SNEGSKA (reference sequence). J gave up 4 bases and V 8 bases, and 9 bases lay outside the gene matches. CDR3 in amino acids: CSPLRGQGTEAFF. CDR3 coding DNA: TGCAGTCCACTCCGAGGACAGGGCACTGAAGCTTTCTTT.

A few counts support this clonotype. The V and J genes are TRBV20-1 and TRBJ2-5; 9 nucleotides match TRBD2. After removal of 6 bases from V and 4 bases from J, the junction contained 6 bases not matched to a gene. This CDR3 has 13 amino acids. CDR1 DFQATT and CDR2 SNEGSKA come from the germline V gene (reference sequence). The CDR3 region has the DNA TGCAGTGCCTATAGCGGGGGTAGAGAGACCCAGTACTTC. This gives the protein CSAYSGGRETQYF.

In its sample, this clonotype was seen a few times. The chain carries TRBV20-1 and TRBJ2-7; the match to TRBD1 covers 9 bases. The CDR3 is 16 amino acids. V lost 0 bases to trimming and J lost 3 bases; unmatched junction nucleotides: 9. Germline assignment: CDR1 DFQATT and CDR2 SNEGSKA (reference sequence). Written as DNA, the CDR3 is TGCAGTGCTAGAGATGTCACGACAGGGGGTTACTACGAGCAGTACTTC. Translation gives CSARDVTTGGYYEQYF.

The chain uses TRBV6-5 and TRBJ2-1, with 14 positions matching TRBD2. This CDR3 has 16 amino acids. CDR1 MNHEY and CDR2 SVGAGI come from the germline V gene. V lost 0 bases and J lost 8; bases outside the gene matches: 3. The CDR3 region has the DNA TGTGCCAGCAGTTACTCCGGGACTAGCGGGAGAGATGAGCAGTTCTTC. This encodes CASSYSGTSGRDEQFF.

This clonotype was observed a handful of times. The chain links TRBV21-1 to TRBJ1-5. TRBV21-1 is a pseudogene segment. There are 14 residues in the CDR3. CDR3 sequence reads: CASSQTPGKQPQHF. For the CDR3, the DNA is TGTGCCAGCAGCCAAACGCCGGGGAAGCAGCCCCAGCATTTT.

This clonotype has a count of ten or more. The rearrangement links TRBV5-5 to TRBJ1-1; D possibly corresponds to TRBD1 (5 bases). Trimming cost V 4 bases and J 0 bases, with 19 bases left between them. Germline CDR1 is SGHKS and CDR2 is YYEKEE (reference sequence). CDR3 length: 17 residues. This CDR3 reads CASSPKAWSGLNTEAFF. In nucleotides, the CDR3 is TGTGCCAGCAGCCCGAAAGCCTGGTCAGGGTTGAACACTGAAGCTTTCTTT.

This clonotype was seen repeatedly, ten times or more. The V gene is TRBV3-1, the J gene TRBJ2-5, with D perhaps TRBD2 (6 bases). This CDR3 has 16 residues. Deletions cut 0 bases from V and 5 bases from J, with 16 bases between. Germline values: CDR1 LGHDT, CDR2 YNNKEL (reference sequence). The CDR3 loop is CASSQEYGSLEETQYF. The CDR3 DNA follows: TGTGCCAGCAGCCAAGAATACGGGAGTTTGGAGGAGACCCAGTACTTC.